Listed here are 5 T cell receptor beta chains from one sample, sequenced in a study of human T cells and chemical hapten exposure. TCRdb reprocessed the RACE reads with MiXCR, giving one entry per CDR3 protein. The repertoire holds roughly 150,000 distinct CDR3 sequences, 12% seen once, with under 1.5% in the top ten. Time point noted: patch test 2, 6 weeks after DPC sensitization. Documented treatment: therapeutic diphenylcyclopropenone sensitization with weekly scalp DPC. Specimen: whole blood, collected in connection with sensitization to the hapten diphenylcyclopropenone (DPC). Receptors originate from a woman in her 50s with alopecia areata. Some clones in this sample may be carry-over from other donors' samples.

Ten or more counts support this clonotype. The V call is TRBV20-1, the J call TRBJ2-7; tentatively, D is TRBD1 (5 bases). CDR1 DFQATT and CDR2 SNEGSKA come from the germline V gene (reference sequence). The CDR3 contains 15 residues. Trimming pared 0 bases from V and 2 bases from J, leaving 14 bases between. The CDR3 DNA reads as TGCAGTGCTAGAGATGGGAAAACAGGAACCTACGAGCAGTACTTC. As protein: CSARDGKTGTYEQYF.

This clonotype appeared many times. This chain connects TRBV10-3 to TRBJ2-3, with 11 bases that match TRBD2. J lost 4 bases, V lost 4 bases, and 7 bases had no gene match. The CDR3 runs 16 residues. Germline V lookup: CDR1 ENHRY, CDR2 SYGVKD. In DNA, the CDR3 is TGTGCCATCAGTGGTTCACTAGCGGGAGACTCAGATACGCAGTATTTT. Residues: CAISGSLAGDSDTQYF.

The chain carries TRBV27 and TRBJ1-1; D not certain. In germline, CDR1 is MNHEY, CDR2 SMNVEV (reference sequence). V lost 3 bases and J lost 6, with 11 bases in between. This CDR3 comprises 13 residues. CDR3 loop: CASSFLGKPEAFF. The CDR3 DNA reads TGTGCCAGCAGTTTCTTAGGGAAACCTGAAGCTTTCTTT.

This clonotype showed up many times. The chain couples TRBV30 to TRBJ1-1, with D tentatively TRBD1 (5 bases). Between the trimmed V and J ends, which lost 2 bases and 7 bases, there was a span of 14 bases. The CDR3 sequence is 13 residues long. The V gene's germline CDR1 is GTSNPN and CDR2 SVGIG (reference sequence). For the CDR3, the DNA is TGTGCCTGGAGTCAGGGAGCCGCCCATGAAGCTTTCTTT. This gives the protein CAWSQGAAHEAFF.

This clonotype came up a few times. The J gene is TRBJ1-4, the V gene TRBV7-2; 11 nucleotides match TRBD1. CDR1 SGHTA and CDR2 FQGNSA come from the germline V gene. CDR3 length: 15 amino acids. The trim removed 5 bases at V and 3 bases at J, leaving 2 bases unmatched. The CDR3, as DNA: TGTGCCAGCAGCCGGACAGGGGGCCCTAATGAAAAACTGTTTTTT. Amino acids: CASSRTGGPNEKLFF. The full variable domain, with the rest looked up from reference TRBV7-2 and TRBJ1-4, is GAGVSQSPSNKVTEKGKDVELRCDPISGHTALYWYRQSLGQGLEFLIYFQGNSAPDKSGLPSDRFSAERTGGSVSTLTIQRTQQEDSAVYLCASSRTGGPNEKLFFGSGTQLSVL.